A single TCR beta chain is shown here with its context. Its antigen is as yet unknown. The sample is drawn from a study of cytomegalovirus exposure and HLA in healthy donors. It was with 60 Vbeta and 13 Jbeta primers that the PCR ran. Libraries were prepared by immunoSEQ multiplex PCR; TCRdb keeps only in-frame clonotypes and omits some of them. The sample has some 140,000 clones, 70% to 80% seen once. Points from the study as a whole: Earlier findings revealed that most TCR beta V segments proved productive either about 87% or about 30% of the time. As immune exposure information, only CMV serostatus was available.

The germline gives CDR1 SGHVS, CDR2 FNYEAQ. With 5 bases removed from V and 2 bases from J, the gap between germline ends came to 16 bases. This CDR3 spans 17 amino acids. Samples came from healthy bone marrow donors. The specimen was PBMCs. The TCR originated in a man aged 25 to 45 in good health and CMV-seronegative. The chain recombines TRBV7-6 with TRBJ2-6; D is perhaps TRBD1 (6 bases). CDR3 amino acids: CASSLEPTGAGANVLTF. CDR3 DNA sequence: TGTGCCAGCAGCCTAGAACCGACAGGCGCTGGGGCCAACGTCCTGACTTTC.